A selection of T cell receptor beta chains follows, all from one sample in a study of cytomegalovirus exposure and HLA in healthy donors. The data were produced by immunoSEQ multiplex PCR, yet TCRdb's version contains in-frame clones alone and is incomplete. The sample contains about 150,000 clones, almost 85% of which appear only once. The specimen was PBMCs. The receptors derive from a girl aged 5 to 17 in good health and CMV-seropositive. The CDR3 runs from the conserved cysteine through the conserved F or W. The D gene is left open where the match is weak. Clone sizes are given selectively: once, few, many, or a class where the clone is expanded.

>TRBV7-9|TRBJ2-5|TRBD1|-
TGTGCCAGCAGCTTAGCCGGGACAGGGGAATGGGAGACCCAGTACTTC
CASSLAGTGEWETQYF
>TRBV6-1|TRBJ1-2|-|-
TGTGCCAGCCTCACAGGAACGCTGGGCTATGGCTACACCTTC
CASLTGTLGYGYTF
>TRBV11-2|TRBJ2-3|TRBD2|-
TGTGCCAGCAGCCTTACTAGCGGGGGGAGGGCAGATACGCAGTATTTT
CASSLTSGGRADTQYF
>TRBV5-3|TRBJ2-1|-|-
TGTGCCAGAAGCTTTAGCAGTGAAGTGCACCATGAGCAGTTCTTC
CARSFSSEVHHEQFF
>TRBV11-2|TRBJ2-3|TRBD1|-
TGTGCCAGCAGCTTAGAAGGCCGGACAGGGGAAGATACGCAGTATTTT
CASSLEGRTGEDTQYF
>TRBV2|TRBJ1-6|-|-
TGTGCCAGCAGTGATATTTGGGGAGAGGCACCCCTCCACTTT
CASSDIWGEAPLHF
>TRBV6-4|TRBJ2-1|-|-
TGTGCCAGCAGTGACTTGCCAGGGTCCTACAATGAGCAGTTCTTC
CASSDLPGSYNEQFF
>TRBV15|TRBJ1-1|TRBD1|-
TGTGCCACCAGCAGAACCTTCGGGACAGGGGTCACTGAAGCTTTCTTT
CATSRTFGTGVTEAFF
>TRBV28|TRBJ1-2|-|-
TGTGCCAGCAGTTTACGGGCTAACTATGGCTACACCTTC
CASSLRANYGYTF
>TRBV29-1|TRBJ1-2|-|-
TGCAGCGACATGCAGGGCGGCTATGGCTACACCTTC
CSDMQGGYGYTF
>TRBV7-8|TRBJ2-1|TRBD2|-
TGTGCCAGCAGCTTAGCGGGAGGGGGAGCGGGGGCCTACAATGAGCAGTTCTTC
CASSLAGGGAGAYNEQFF
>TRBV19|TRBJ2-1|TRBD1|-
TGTGCCAGTAGTATGACAGGGGGGACGTTCTTC
CASSMTGGTFF
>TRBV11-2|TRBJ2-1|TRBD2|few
TGTGCCAGCAGCCCCAGCGGGGGGGCAGGGAATGAGCAGTTCTTC
CASSPSGGAGNEQFF
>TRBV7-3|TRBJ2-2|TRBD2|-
TGTGCCAGCAGCTCCCAAGCGGGGGGGCTCGGGACCGGGGAGCTGTTTTTT
CASSSQAGGLGTGELFF
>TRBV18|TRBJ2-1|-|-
TGTGCCAGCTCACCAGCGGGCGTCTACAATGAGCAGTTCTTC
CASSPAGVYNEQFF
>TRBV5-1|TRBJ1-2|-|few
TGCGCCAGCAGCTTGGGGGCCGGTTCGGCCTATGGCTACACCTTC
CASSLGAGSAYGYTF
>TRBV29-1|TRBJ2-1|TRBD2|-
TGCAGCGTTGAAGATCCCCAGCGGGGGTCCTTAAGGTATGAGCAGTTCTTC
CSVEDPQRGSLRYEQFF
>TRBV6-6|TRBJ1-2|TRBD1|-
TGTGCCAGCAGTCACAGGGGGTCGGGCTATGGCTACACCTTC
CASSHRGSGYGYTF
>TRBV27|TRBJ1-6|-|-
TGTGCCAGCAGTCTGGGGGGGAGCTATAATTCACCCCTCCACTTT
CASSLGGSYNSPLHF
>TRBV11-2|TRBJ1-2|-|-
TGTGCCAGCAGCTTAGCTCAGGGTAGTGGCTATGGCTACACCTTC
CASSLAQGSGYGYTF
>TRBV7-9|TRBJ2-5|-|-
TGTGCCAGCAGCAACACATGGGAGACCCAGTACTTC
CASSNTWETQYF
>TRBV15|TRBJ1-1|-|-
TGTGCCACCAGCCTGGTACTAGTGGTGAACACTGAAGCTTTCTTT
CATSLVLVVNTEAFF
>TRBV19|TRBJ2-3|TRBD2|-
TGTGCCAGTAGTCCTTACCCGACTAGCGGGGGGCGAGGGGACACAGATACGCAGTATTTT
CASSPYPTSGGRGDTDTQYF
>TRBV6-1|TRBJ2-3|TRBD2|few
TGTGCCAGCAGTGAGCGGGAGACAGATACGCAGTATTTT
CASSERETDTQYF
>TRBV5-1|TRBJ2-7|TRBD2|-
TGCGCCAGCAGCCCCGGACTAGCTACTTACGAGCAGTACTTC
CASSPGLATYEQYF
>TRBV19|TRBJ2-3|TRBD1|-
TGTGCCAGTAGTCCCGACAGGGAGCTTGATACGCAGTATTTT
CASSPDRELDTQYF
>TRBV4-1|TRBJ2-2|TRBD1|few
TGCGCCAGCAGCCAGGAACCGGGACAGGGCCTCACCGGGGAGCTGTTTTTT
CASSQEPGQGLTGELFF
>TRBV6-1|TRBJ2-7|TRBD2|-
TGTGCCAGCAGCCGGGACTATACCTACGAGCAGTACTTC
CASSRDYTYEQYF
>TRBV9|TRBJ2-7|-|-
TGTGCCAGCAGCGTAGGAAACAGGGCGATCCCCGAGCAGTACTTC
CASSVGNRAIPEQYF
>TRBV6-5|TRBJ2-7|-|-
TGTGCCAGCAGCCCAAGGGGCAGGATCTATTACGAGCAGTACTTC
CASSPRGRIYYEQYF
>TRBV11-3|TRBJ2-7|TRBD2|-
TGTGCCAGCAGCTTAAAGCCCCGCCTAGCGGGGGGGCCGAACGAGCAGTACTTC
CASSLKPRLAGGPNEQYF
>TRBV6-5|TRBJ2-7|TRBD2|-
TGTGCCAGCAGTACGGGACTAGCGGGCCCCTACGAGCAGTACTTC
CASSTGLAGPYEQYF
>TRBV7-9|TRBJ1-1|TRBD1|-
TGTGCCAGCAGCTCCAAGGACAGGGGCACTGAAGCTTTCTTT
CASSSKDRGTEAFF
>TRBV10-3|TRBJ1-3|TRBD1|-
TGTGCCATCAGTGGGACAGGGCTCGCCGGAAACACCATATATTTT
CAISGTGLAGNTIYF
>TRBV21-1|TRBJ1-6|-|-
TGTGCCAGCAGCAAAGTAAGGGGGCGAGAGTATTCACCCCTCCACTTT
CASSKVRGREYSPLHF
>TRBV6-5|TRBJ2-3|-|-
TGTGCCAGCAGTTCTTGGACCCGGGAAACAGATACGCAGTATTTT
CASSSWTRETDTQYF
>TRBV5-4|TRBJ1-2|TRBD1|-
TGTGCCAGCAGCAATGACAGGGGCCACTATGGCTACACCTTC
CASSNDRGHYGYTF
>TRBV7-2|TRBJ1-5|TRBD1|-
TGTGCCAGCAGCGTCCGGACAGGGGCAAATCAGCCCCAGCATTTT
CASSVRTGANQPQHF
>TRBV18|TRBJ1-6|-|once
TGTGCCAGCTCACCGGGCGTTAGTTCACCCCTCCACTTT
CASSPGVSSPLHF
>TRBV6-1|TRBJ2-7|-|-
TGTGCCAGCAGTGAAGCGGAAAGGGGCGCTAACTACGAGCAGTACTTC
CASSEAERGANYEQYF
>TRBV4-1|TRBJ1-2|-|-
TGCGCCAGCAGCCAAGAGCGGATTACTAACTATGGCTACACCTTC
CASSQERITNYGYTF
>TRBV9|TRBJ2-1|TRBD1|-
TGTGCCAGCAGCGTAACAGGGACAGGGGACAATGAGCAGTTCTTC
CASSVTGTGDNEQFF
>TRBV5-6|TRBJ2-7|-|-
TGTGCCAGCAGCCCACAGGGTTCTCCCTACGAGCAGTACTTC
CASSPQGSPYEQYF
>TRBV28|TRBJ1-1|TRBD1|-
TGTGCCAGCAGTCCAGGGACAGAGGAGAACACTGAAGCTTTCTTT
CASSPGTEENTEAFF
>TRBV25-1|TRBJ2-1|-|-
TGTGCCAGCACTAGGCGGGGGCCATACAATGAGCAGTTCTTC
CASTRRGPYNEQFF
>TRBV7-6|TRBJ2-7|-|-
TGTGCCAGCAGCTTCTCGGAGGGGGCAATCCCCTACGAGCAGTACTTC
CASSFSEGAIPYEQYF
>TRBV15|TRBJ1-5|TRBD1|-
TGTGCCACCAGCAGGAAGCGGGACAGGGTAGACCATTTT
CATSRKRDRVDHF
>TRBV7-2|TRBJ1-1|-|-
TGTGCCAGCAGCTTAATGGGTCCCTCCCGAGGGAACACTGAAGCTTTCTTT
CASSLMGPSRGNTEAFF